This T cell receptor beta chain was observed in a study of CD8 T cells in Susac syndrome. This clonotype is a singleton in its sample. CDR3 length equals 15 residues. RNA was extracted with the RNeasy kit, and a quantity of roughly 0.5 to 1 ug was reverse transcribed using random hexamers. MiXCR was run by TCRdb on the immunoSEQ multiplex PCR reads, yielding one entry per CDR3 protein. The data contain 200,000 to 300,000 distinct CDR3 sequences, approximately 95% of them seen just once; the ten biggest clones take up around 0.1%. The source material was CD4+ T cells from PBMCs. This sequence joins TRBV21-1 and TRBJ1-2; TRBD1, the table's D call, was not compared with the DNA. TRBV21-1 is shown as a pseudogene. The origin of this receptor is a human donor with Susac syndrome. As DNA, the CDR3 is TGTGCCAGCAGCAGAGGGAAGGAGACAGGTTATGGCTACACCTTC. This gives the protein CASSRGKETGYGYTF.